This entry features one T cell receptor (beta chain) sequence. This sample is drawn from a study of shared clonotypes between healthy human individuals. This CDR3 contains 18 residues. V lost 2 bases to trimming and J lost 6 bases; unmatched junction nucleotides: 15. In germline, CDR1 is SNHLY, CDR2 FYNNEI. TCRdb's copy holds only in-frame clones and misses some; the assay was immunoSEQ multiplex PCR. The data show a few hundred thousand clones, approximately 97% seen once. The receptor comes from a woman aged 30 to 39 in good health. The genes are TRBV2 and TRBJ2-3, with 9 bases lining up with TRBD2. Sequencing was carried out using naive CD4+ T cells sorted from blood. Sample subset: CD45RA+ positively selected. In DNA, the CDR3 is TGTGCCAGCAGTGAAACCCCGGCCCTGCGGGAGGGCCGGGATACGCAGTATTTT. Protein sequence: CASSETPALREGRDTQYF.